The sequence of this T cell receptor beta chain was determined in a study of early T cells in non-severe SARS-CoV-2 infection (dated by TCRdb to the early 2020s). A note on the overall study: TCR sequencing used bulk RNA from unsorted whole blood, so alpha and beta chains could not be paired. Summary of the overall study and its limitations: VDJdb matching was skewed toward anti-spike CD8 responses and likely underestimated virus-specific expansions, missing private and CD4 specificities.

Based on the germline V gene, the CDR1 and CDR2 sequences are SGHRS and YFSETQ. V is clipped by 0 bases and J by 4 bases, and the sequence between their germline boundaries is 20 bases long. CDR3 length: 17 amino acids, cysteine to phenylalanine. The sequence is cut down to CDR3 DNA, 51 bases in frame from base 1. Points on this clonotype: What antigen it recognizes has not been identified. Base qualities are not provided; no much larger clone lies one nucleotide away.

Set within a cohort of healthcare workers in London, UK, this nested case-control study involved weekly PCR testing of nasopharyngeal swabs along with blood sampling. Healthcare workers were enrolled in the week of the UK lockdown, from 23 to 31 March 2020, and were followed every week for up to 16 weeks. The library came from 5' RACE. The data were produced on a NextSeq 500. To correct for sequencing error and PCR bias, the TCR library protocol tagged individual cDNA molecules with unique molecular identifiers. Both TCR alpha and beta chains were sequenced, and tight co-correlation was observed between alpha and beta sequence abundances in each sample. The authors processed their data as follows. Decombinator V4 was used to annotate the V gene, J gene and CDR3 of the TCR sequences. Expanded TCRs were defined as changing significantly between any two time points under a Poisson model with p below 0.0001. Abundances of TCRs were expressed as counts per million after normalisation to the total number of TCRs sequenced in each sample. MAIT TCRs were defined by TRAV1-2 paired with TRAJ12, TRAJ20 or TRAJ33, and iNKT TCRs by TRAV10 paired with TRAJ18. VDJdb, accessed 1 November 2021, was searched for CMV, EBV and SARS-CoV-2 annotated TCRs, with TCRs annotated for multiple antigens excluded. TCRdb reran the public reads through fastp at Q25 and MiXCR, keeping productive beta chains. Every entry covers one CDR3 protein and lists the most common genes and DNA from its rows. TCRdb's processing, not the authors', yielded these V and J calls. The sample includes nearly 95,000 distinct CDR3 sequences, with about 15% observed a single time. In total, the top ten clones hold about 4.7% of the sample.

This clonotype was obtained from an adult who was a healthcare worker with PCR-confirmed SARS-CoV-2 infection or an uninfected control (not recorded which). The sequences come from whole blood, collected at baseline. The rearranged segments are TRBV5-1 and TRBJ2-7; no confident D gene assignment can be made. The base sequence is TGCGCCAGCAGCTTGGCAAACGGCGGCGCCGTGGGGTACGAGCAGTACTTC. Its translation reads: CASSLANGGAVGYEQYF.